This T cell receptor beta chain was recorded in a study of metastatic and nonmetastatic thyroid tumors. For the study at large: Repertoires of blood and of tissue (tumor or nodule) from malignant and benign thyroid patients were compared. Points from the study as a whole: When malignant thyroid tumors were compared with benign nodules, TCR beta diversity was reportedly significantly higher in the malignant tumors. This held in both blood and tumor samples.

In the authors' methods: Clinicopathological groups supplied CDR3 differences that were used to build a distant-metastasis classifier for papillary thyroid cancer. MiXCR was used by TCRdb to re-call the PCR reads. The authors' filters were not applied to this entry. This table holds more than 90,000 clones, over 9.5% found once. Every patient was untreated before thyroid surgery. This clone was recorded at least ten times. The target antigen is unknown. The sequence derives from a female donor with papillary thyroid cancer or a benign thyroid nodule (not recorded which). Some clones in this sample may be carry-over from other donors' samples. Sequencing input: blood.

CDR3: CSARDGLAPYNEQFF. The CDR3 bases are TGCAGTGCTAGAGATGGACTAGCACCATACAATGAGCAGTTCTTC. This chain links TRBV20-1 with TRBJ2-1, with TRBD2 identical over 8 bases. V shed 0 bases, J shed 4 bases, and the junction held 5 bases outside the gene matches. CDR3 length: 15 residues. CDR1 and CDR2 (germline): DFQATT, SNEGSKA (reference sequence).